The 32 T cell receptor beta chains listed next were all sequenced from one sample in a study of blood T cell repertoires in COVID-19. Profiled with immunoSEQ multiplex PCR; TCRdb holds only in-frame clones, not every one. This table holds about 270,000 clones, 83% found once. Sequencing was done on a sample of peripheral blood. The receptor source for this set is a woman in her 50s who had recovered from COVID-19.

The chain employs TRBV30 and TRBJ2-5, with no clear D. V gave up 5 bases and J gave up 0 bases, with 13 bases separating them. The CDR3 length is 14 residues. Germline lookup yields CDR1 GTSNPN and CDR2 SVGIG (reference sequence). The CDR3 region has the DNA TGTGCCTGGGATTATTCAGAATACCAAGAGACCCAGTACTTC. It specifies CAWDYSEYQETQYF. Drawing the rest from reference TRBV30 and TRBJ2-5, the complete variable domain is SQTIHQWPATLVQPVGSPLSLECTVEGTSNPNLYWYRQAAGRGLQLLFYSVGIGQISSEVPQNLSASRPQDRQFILSSKKLLLSDSGFYLCAWDYSEYQETQYFGPGTRLLVL.

This clone was observed a handful of times. The V call is TRBV19, the J call TRBJ2-7; 9 bases fit TRBD1. Germline values: CDR1 LNHDA, CDR2 SQIVND (reference sequence). The CDR3 totals 15 residues. The junction had 4 bases not matched to a gene; V was cut back by 3 bases and J by 1 base. CDR3 coding DNA: TGTGCCAGTAGTATGGGGGACAGGGTATCCTACGAGCAGTACTTC. Encoded protein: CASSMGDRVSYEQYF.

This clone was detected only a few times. This rearrangement joins TRBV30 to TRBJ2-2; TRBD1 aligns across 11 bases. Germline assignment: CDR1 GTSNPN and CDR2 SVGIG (reference sequence). Losses at the gene ends were 5 bases for V and 3 bases for J; bases not matched to a gene: 5. CDR3 size: 15 residues. The CDR3 loop is CAWAGQGVDTGELFF. Written as DNA, the CDR3 is TGTGCCTGGGCGGGACAGGGGGTCGACACCGGGGAGCTGTTTTTT.

The chain combines TRBV5-1 with TRBJ2-2; 7 bases agree with TRBD1. The CDR3 spans 17 residues. Unmatched junction bases numbered 5, after V lost 0 bases and J lost 0 bases. Germline V gene lookup returns CDR1 SGHRS and CDR2 YFSETQ. CDR3 nucleotides: TGCGCCAGCAGCTTGGGGACCGGGACAGCGAACACCGGGGAGCTGTTTTTT. The encoded protein is CASSLGTGTANTGELFF.

V is TRBV6-5 and J is TRBJ2-7; TRBD1 aligns across 11 bases. The CDR3 has 13 residues. CDR1 MNHEY and CDR2 SVGAGI come from the germline V gene. The V gene end was trimmed by 2 bases and the J gene end by 6 bases; junction bases not matched to a gene: 0. The CDR3 sequence: CASSYGTGGEQYF. CDR3 DNA sequence: TGTGCCAGCAGTTACGGGACAGGGGGCGAGCAGTACTTC.

The chain recombines TRBV7-9 with TRBJ2-3, with D unresolved. This CDR3 region has 14 residues. V lost 0 bases and J 2 bases, leaving 6 bases between the germline ends. The germline gives CDR1 SEHNR, CDR2 FQNEAQ (reference sequence). The CDR3 spells CASSLAAYTDTQYF. CDR3 DNA: TGTGCCAGCAGCTTAGCAGCTTACACAGATACGCAGTATTTT.

This clone was seen more than once but under ten times. V usage is TRBV29-1 and J usage is TRBJ2-7; a weak D match, TRBD1 (6 bases). With 6 bases removed from V and 3 bases from J, the gap between germline ends came to 12 bases. Germline V CDR1 and CDR2: SQVTM, ANQGSEA. There are 12 residues in the CDR3. Here the CDR3 DNA reads TGCAGCGTAGCCGTACAGGGCTACGAGCAGTACTTC. The encoded protein is CSVAVQGYEQYF.

This rearrangement joins TRBV14 to TRBJ2-7; TRBD2 is a possible D gene (6 bases). The CDR3 is made up of 15 amino acids. CDR1 and CDR2 (germline): SGHDN, FVKESK. V was pared by 0 bases and J by 5 bases, with 14 bases between. Here the CDR3 reads CASSQDSGRSHEQYF. The DNA of the CDR3 is TGTGCCAGCAGCCAAGATTCCGGGAGATCCCACGAGCAGTACTTC.

CDR3 coding DNA: TGTGCCACCAGTGACCCGGGGGGGACAGGGGTAACCGGGGAGCTGTTTTTT. Amino acid sequence: CATSDPGGTGVTGELFF. The chain combines TRBV24-1 with TRBJ2-2; TRBD1 matches at 10 bases. Germline V gene data show CDR1 as KGHDR and CDR2 as SFDVKD. The CDR3 contains 17 residues. Germline trimming cut 4 bases from V and 5 bases from J; bases unmatched to any gene: 9.

This clone occurred a few times. The junction departs from germline at one end; a sequencing error may be responsible. The chain couples TRBV7-9 to TRBJ1-4, with D tentatively TRBD1 (6 bases). Per the germline V gene, CDR1 is SEHNR and CDR2 is FQNEAQ (reference sequence). The CDR3 consists of 16 residues. For the CDR3, the DNA is TGTGCCAGCAGCCTAGCAACGGGGGGGCTGGAGGAAAAACTGTTTTTT. This gives the protein CASSLATGGLEEKLFF. The full variable domain, in which reference TRBV7-9 and TRBJ1-4 provide the parts outside the CDR3, is DTGVSQNPRHKITKRGQNVTFRCDPISEHNRLYWYRQTLGQGPEFLTYFQNEAQLEKSRLLSDRFSAERPKGSFSTLEIQRTEQGDSAMYLCASSLATGGLEEKLFFGSGTQLSVL.

This clone was detected once. The chain employs TRBV18 and TRBJ1-5, with 8 bases aligning to TRBD1. J was trimmed by 2 bases and V by 5 bases; bases with no gene match: 5. Germline V gives CDR1 KGHSH, CDR2 LQKENI. The CDR3 is made up of 15 amino acids. The CDR3 region has the DNA TGTGCCAGCTCATTGCCGGGACAGGGCAATCAGCCCCAGCATTTT. Its protein is CASSLPGQGNQPQHF.

This chain joins TRBV2 and TRBJ2-1; possible D gene TRBD2, 7 bases. Germline loops: CDR1 SNHLY, CDR2 FYNNEI. V lost 6 bases, J lost 3 bases, and 21 bases lay in between. The CDR3 sequence is 17 residues long. CDR3 residues: CASRPPSGGPRYNEQFF. In nucleotides, the CDR3 is TGTGCCAGCAGGCCCCCTTCCGGGGGGCCACGCTACAATGAGCAGTTCTTC.

The chain links TRBV3-1 (or the pseudogene TRBV3-2) to TRBJ1-2, with D maybe TRBD1 (6 bases). Germline values: CDR1 LGHDT, CDR2 YNNKEL (reference sequence). The CDR3 consists of 16 residues. V was cut by 4 bases and J by 2 bases, with 17 bases left in between. For the CDR3, the DNA is TGTGCCAGCAGCCGAGCGGCAGGGGCCACCAACTATGGCTACACCTTC. Its translation is CASSRAAGATNYGYTF.

The rearrangement links TRBV28 to TRBJ1-5; D remains unclear. There are 13 residues in the CDR3. CDR1 and CDR2 (germline): MDHEN, SYDVKM. Trimming took 6 bases from V and 6 from J, leaving 12 bases between them. DNA of the CDR3: TGTGCCAGCAGCGGGTGGTATGGTCAGCCCCAGCATTTT. This codes for CASSGWYGQPQHF.

This chain joins TRBV29-1 and TRBJ2-2; D is possibly TRBD2 (5 bases). Germline V CDR1 and CDR2: SQVTM, ANQGSEA. V was trimmed by 0 bases and J by 3 bases, leaving 8 bases between them. The CDR3 runs to 14 residues. The CDR3 is CSVEEAEDTGELFF. In DNA, the CDR3 is TGCAGCGTTGAAGAGGCGGAGGACACCGGGGAGCTGTTTTTT.

The J gene is TRBJ2-3, the V gene TRBV3-1 (or the pseudogene TRBV3-2); D call uncertain. This CDR3 is 13 amino acids long. Germline CDR1 LGHDT, CDR2 YNNKEL (reference sequence). Trimming took 4 bases from V and 2 from J, leaving 7 bases between them. CDR3 sequence (DNA): TGTGCCAGCAGCCTCCAGGCCACAGATACGCAGTATTTT. This sequence encodes CASSLQATDTQYF.

A single count supports this clone. The chain carries TRBV6-5 and TRBJ2-5, with a weak D call TRBD2 (5 bases). From germline, CDR1 is MNHEY and CDR2 SVGAGI. This CDR3 has 14 residues. Trimming left V 6 bases short and J 2 bases short, with 13 bases between. CDR3 nucleotide sequence: TGTGCCAGCAGGTCCGGACTCAAACAAGAGACCCAGTACTTC. Its translation: CASRSGLKQETQYF.

This clone has a count of ten or more. V and J are TRBV6-5 and TRBJ1-5, with D unresolved. The CDR3 has 13 amino acids. Trimming left V 6 bases short and J 0 bases short, with 6 bases between. Germline assignment: CDR1 MNHEY and CDR2 SVGAGI. The CDR3: CASSLFSNQPQHF. The DNA for the CDR3 is TGTGCCAGCAGCCTGTTTAGCAATCAGCCCCAGCATTTT.

This rearrangement joins TRBV28 to TRBJ2-7, with 9 bases that match TRBD1. CDR1 and CDR2 from the germline V gene are MDHEN and SYDVKM. The J segment lost 5 bases and the V segment lost 5 bases, leaving 13 bases of the junction unmatched. The CDR3 extends over 16 amino acids. The DNA of the CDR3 is TGTGCCAGCAGTACCTCAATGGGACAGGGTAGCGACGAGCAGTACTTC. It is translated as CASSTSMGQGSDEQYF.

The chain is built from TRBV10-3 and TRBJ1-3; the D gene is possibly TRBD1 (6 bases). V was trimmed by 10 bases and J by 0 bases, leaving 16 bases between them. CDR3 size: 15 residues. Germline loops: CDR1 ENHRY, CDR2 SYGVKD. The DNA for the CDR3 is TGTGCCACCCGGGGGGGCACTCACTCTGGAAACACCATATATTTT. Translating it yields CATRGGTHSGNTIYF.

This clone was seen a handful of times. The rearrangement joins TRBV24-1 to TRBJ2-1; D is unresolved. The CDR3 spans 14 residues. V was trimmed by 2 bases and J by 9 bases, leaving 13 bases between them. The germline V gene has CDR1 KGHDR and CDR2 SFDVKD. This chain's CDR3 is CATSDYSRKPEQFF. The CDR3 bases are TGTGCCACCAGTGATTACTCCAGGAAGCCTGAGCAGTTCTTC.

The V gene is TRBV4-3, the J gene TRBJ2-1, with D perhaps TRBD1 (5 bases). V was shortened by 0 bases and J by 2 bases, with 8 bases between the two germline ends. The germline V gene encodes CDR1 LGHNA and CDR2 YSLEER. The CDR3 extends over 15 amino acids. The CDR3 DNA sequence: TGCGCCAGCAGCCAAGATAGGGGCCCCTACAATGAGCAGTTCTTC. Protein: CASSQDRGPYNEQFF.

V usage is TRBV4-3 and J usage is TRBJ1-2; 11 bases fit TRBD1. The CDR3 sequence is 18 residues long. Germline CDR1 reads LGHNA; CDR2 reads YSLEER. With 4 bases clipped from V and 3 bases from J, the junction kept 13 bases outside the gene matches. The CDR3 reads CASSRLPGQGALDYGYTF. In DNA form, the CDR3 reads TGCGCCAGCAGCCGACTACCCGGACAGGGGGCTTTAGACTATGGCTACACCTTC.

The chain joins TRBV19 to TRBJ2-7, with TRBD1 matching 8 bases. This CDR3 is 13 amino acids long. In germline, CDR1 is LNHDA, CDR2 SQIVND (reference sequence). The V and J ends lost 9 bases and 0 bases, in that order; junction bases with no gene match: 4. The CDR3: CASWDRSSYEQYF. CDR3 nucleotide sequence: TGTGCCAGCTGGGACAGGAGCTCCTACGAGCAGTACTTC. The full variable domain, with the rest looked up from reference TRBV19 and TRBJ2-7, is DGGITQSPKYLFRKEGQNVTLSCEQNLNHDAMYWYRQDPGQGLRLIYYSQIVNDFQKGDIAEGYSVSREKKESFPLTVTSAQKNPTAFYLCASWDRSSYEQYFGPGTRLTVT.

The chain employs TRBV18 and TRBJ1-1, with TRBD1 matching 7 bases. Looked up from germline, CDR1 is KGHSH and CDR2 is LQKENI. This CDR3 has 14 amino acids. The trim removed 9 bases at V and 0 bases at J, leaving 7 bases unmatched. CDR3 DNA: TGTGCCAGTCGACAGGGTTTGGTGAACACTGAAGCTTTCTTT. Its protein is CASRQGLVNTEAFF. Based on the CDR3 plus reference TRBV18 and TRBJ1-1, the full variable domain is NAGVMQNPRHLVRRRGQEARLRCSPMKGHSHVYWYRQLPEEGLKFMVYLQKENIIDESGMPKERFSAEFPKEGPSILRIQQVVRGDSAAYFCASRQGLVNTEAFFGQGTRLTVV.

CDR3: CASSLVPGSNFSPLHF. DNA of the CDR3: TGTGCCAGCAGCTTAGTTCCGGGTTCGAATTTTTCACCCCTCCACTTT. V and J are TRBV7-8 and TRBJ1-6, with unresolved D. CDR1 is SGHVS, CDR2 FQNEAQ, per germline. The CDR3 loop spans 16 amino acids. Trimming took 1 base from V and 9 from J, leaving 16 bases between them.

This chain links TRBV7-3 with TRBJ2-5; tentative D call: TRBD1 (6 bases). The CDR3 is 16 residues long. The ends were cut back, 5 bases at V and 2 bases at J, with 18 bases in the middle. The germline CDR1 and CDR2 sequences are SGHTA and FQGTGA. CDR3 DNA: TGTGCCAGCAGCGCAAGGCACAGGGCAGGTCAAGAGACCCAGTACTTC. This sequence encodes CASSARHRAGQETQYF. Full variable domain (missing parts from reference TRBV7-3 and TRBJ2-5): GAGVSQTPSNKVTEKGKYVELRCDPISGHTALYWYRQSLGQGPEFLIYFQGTGAADDSGLPNDRFFAVRPEGSVSTLKIQRTERGDSAVYLCASSARHRAGQETQYFGPGTRLLVL.

The CDR3 loop reads CASSLVLSDEQFF. For the CDR3, the DNA is TGTGCCAGCAGCTTAGTACTCAGCGATGAGCAGTTCTTC. The J gene is TRBJ2-1, the V gene TRBV7-9, with D uncertain. The CDR3 length is 13 residues. Germline CDR1 SEHNR, CDR2 FQNEAQ (reference sequence). Between the trimmed V and J ends, which lost 1 base and 8 bases, there was a span of 9 bases.

This chain joins TRBV27 and TRBJ2-7; perhaps TRBD2 as D (5 bases). Germline CDR1 and CDR2: MNHEY and SMNVEV (reference sequence). Trimming cost V 4 bases and J 6 bases, with 10 bases left between them. This CDR3 has 12 residues. DNA of the CDR3: TGTGCCAGCAGTTCTCGGGGAATCGAGCAGTACTTC. This translates into CASSSRGIEQYF.

This clone was observed once. The genes are TRBV28 and TRBJ1-2; D gene ambiguous. Germline assignment: CDR1 MDHEN and CDR2 SYDVKM. The CDR3 runs to 8 residues. CDR3 DNA sequence: TGTGCATCGGGTGGCTACACCTTC. Residues: CASGGYTF.

The genes are TRBV6-5 and TRBJ1-2; D may be TRBD1 (5 bases). The CDR3 length is 14 residues. Between the trimmed V and J ends, which lost 0 bases and 2 bases, there was a span of 7 bases. Germline values: CDR1 MNHEY, CDR2 SVGAGI. CDR3 loop: CASSYSGPNYGYTF. The DNA for the CDR3 is TGTGCCAGCAGTTACTCGGGGCCAAACTATGGCTACACCTTC.

V usage is TRBV6-5 and J usage is TRBJ2-1; unclear D gene. Germline CDR1 and CDR2: MNHEY and SVGAGI. Trimming took 6 bases from V and 5 from J, leaving 17 bases between them. This CDR3 region has 15 residues. Here the CDR3 reads CASRPRGSRDNEQFF. DNA for the CDR3: TGTGCCAGCAGACCCCGTGGTTCAAGAGACAATGAGCAGTTCTTC.